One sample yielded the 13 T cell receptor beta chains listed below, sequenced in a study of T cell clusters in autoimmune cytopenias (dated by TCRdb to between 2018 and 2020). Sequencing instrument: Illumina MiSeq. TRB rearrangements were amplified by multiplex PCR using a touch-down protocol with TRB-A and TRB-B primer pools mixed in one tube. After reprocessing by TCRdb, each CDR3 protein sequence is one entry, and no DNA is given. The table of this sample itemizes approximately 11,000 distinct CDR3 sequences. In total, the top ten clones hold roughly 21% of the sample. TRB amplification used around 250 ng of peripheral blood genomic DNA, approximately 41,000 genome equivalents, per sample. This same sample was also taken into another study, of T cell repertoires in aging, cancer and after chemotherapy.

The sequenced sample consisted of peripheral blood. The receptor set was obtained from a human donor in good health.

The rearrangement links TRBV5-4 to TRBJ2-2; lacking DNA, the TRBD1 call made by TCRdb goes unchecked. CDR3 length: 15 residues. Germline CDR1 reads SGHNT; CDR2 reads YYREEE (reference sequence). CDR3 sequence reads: CASSFGTGNTGELFF.

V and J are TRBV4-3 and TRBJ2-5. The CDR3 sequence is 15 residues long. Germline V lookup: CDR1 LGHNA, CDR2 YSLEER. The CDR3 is CASSQDLDSQETQYF.

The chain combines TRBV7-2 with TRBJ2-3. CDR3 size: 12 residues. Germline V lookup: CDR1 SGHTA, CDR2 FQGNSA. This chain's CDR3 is CASSPSTDTQYF.

The CDR3 reads CASSSRMDRGVETQYF. This chain links TRBV12-3 or TRBV12-4 with TRBJ2-5; TCRdb outputs TRBD1, but without DNA this stays unchecked. CDR3 length equals 16 residues.

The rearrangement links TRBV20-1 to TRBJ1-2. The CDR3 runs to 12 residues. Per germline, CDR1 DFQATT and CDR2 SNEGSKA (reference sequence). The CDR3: CSARGENKGYTF.

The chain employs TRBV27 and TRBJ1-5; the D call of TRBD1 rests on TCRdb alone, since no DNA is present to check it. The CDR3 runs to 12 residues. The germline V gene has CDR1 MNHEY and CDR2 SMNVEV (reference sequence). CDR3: CATGTRGQPQHF.

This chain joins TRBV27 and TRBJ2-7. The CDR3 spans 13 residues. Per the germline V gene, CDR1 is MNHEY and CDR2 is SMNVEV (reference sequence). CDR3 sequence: CASSFFASYEQYF.

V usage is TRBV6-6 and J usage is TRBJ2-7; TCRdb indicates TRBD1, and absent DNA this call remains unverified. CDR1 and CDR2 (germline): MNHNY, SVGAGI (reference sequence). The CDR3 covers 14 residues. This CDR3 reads CASTPELTILEQYF.

This CDR3 is CASSRNSHYNEQFF. The chain combines TRBV5-4 with TRBJ2-1; there is no DNA to check the TCRdb D call of TRBD2. The germline V gene encodes CDR1 SGHNT and CDR2 YYREEE (reference sequence). The CDR3 covers 14 residues.

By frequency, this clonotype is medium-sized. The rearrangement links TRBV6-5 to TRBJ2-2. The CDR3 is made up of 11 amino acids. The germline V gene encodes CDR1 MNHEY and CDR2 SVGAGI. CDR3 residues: CASTFGGELFF.

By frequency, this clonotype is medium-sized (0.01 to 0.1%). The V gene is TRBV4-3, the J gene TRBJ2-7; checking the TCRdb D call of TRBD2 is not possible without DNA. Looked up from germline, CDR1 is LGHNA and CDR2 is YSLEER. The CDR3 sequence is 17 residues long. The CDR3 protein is CASSQDALAGSHYEQYF.

This CDR3 reads CASSPQQGTVYGYTF. The chain joins TRBV27 to TRBJ1-2; the D call of TRBD1 rests on TCRdb alone, since no DNA is present to check it. CDR1 and CDR2 from the germline V gene are MNHEY and SMNVEV (reference sequence). This CDR3 region has 15 residues.

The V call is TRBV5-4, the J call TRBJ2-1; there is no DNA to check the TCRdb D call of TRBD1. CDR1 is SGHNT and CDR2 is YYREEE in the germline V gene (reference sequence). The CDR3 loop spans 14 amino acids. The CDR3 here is CASKDSSTYNEQFF.